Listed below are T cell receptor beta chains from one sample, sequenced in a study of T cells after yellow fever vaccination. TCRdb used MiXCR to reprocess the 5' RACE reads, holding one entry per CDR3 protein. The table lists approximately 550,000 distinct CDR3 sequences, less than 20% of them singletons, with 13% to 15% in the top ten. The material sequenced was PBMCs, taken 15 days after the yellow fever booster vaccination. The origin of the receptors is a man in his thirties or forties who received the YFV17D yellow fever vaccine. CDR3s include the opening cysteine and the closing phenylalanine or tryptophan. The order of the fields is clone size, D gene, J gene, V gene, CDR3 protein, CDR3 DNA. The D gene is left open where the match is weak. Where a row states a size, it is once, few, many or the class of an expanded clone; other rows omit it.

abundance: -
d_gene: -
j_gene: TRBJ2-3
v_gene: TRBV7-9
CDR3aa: CASSSQDRGTDTQYF
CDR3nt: TGTGCCAGCAGCAGCCAAGATAGAGGCACAGATACGCAGTATTTT

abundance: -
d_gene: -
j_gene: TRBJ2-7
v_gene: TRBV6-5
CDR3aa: CASSSSFGVEQYF
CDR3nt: TGTGCCAGCAGTTCGTCCTTCGGGGTCGAGCAGTACTTC

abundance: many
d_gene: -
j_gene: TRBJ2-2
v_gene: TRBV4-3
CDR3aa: CASSQEHNTGELFF
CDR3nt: TGCGCCAGCAGCCAAGAACATAACACCGGGGAGCTGTTTTTT

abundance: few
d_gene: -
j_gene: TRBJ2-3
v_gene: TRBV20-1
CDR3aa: CSAASTDTQYF
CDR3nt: TGCAGTGCTGCGAGCACAGATACGCAGTATTTT

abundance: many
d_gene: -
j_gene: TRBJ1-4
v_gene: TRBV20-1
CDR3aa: CSARTGSRNEKLFF
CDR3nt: TGCAGTGCTAGAACAGGGTCGCGGAATGAAAAACTGTTTTTT

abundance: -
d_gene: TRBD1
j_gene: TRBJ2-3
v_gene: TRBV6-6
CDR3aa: CASNRGFTDTQYF
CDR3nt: TGTGCCAGCAACAGGGGATTCACAGATACGCAGTATTTT

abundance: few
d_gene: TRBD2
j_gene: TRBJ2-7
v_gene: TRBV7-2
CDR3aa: CATTKTSGNYEQYF
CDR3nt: TGTGCCACGACGAAGACTAGCGGAAACTACGAGCAGTACTTC

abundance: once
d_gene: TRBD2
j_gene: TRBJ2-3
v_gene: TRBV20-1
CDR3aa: CNARRLAGARDTQYF
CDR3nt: TGCAATGCTAGACGACTAGCGGGAGCTCGAGATACGCAGTATTTT

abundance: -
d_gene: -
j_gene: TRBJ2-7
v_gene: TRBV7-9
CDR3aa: CASSLFPSPGEQYF
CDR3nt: TGTGCCAGCAGCTTGTTCCCTTCGCCTGGCGAGCAGTACTTC

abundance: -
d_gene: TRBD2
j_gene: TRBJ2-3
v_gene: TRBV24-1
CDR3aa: CATSDWTSGSVDTQYF
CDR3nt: TGTGCCACCAGTGACTGGACTAGCGGGAGCGTAGATACGCAGTATTTT

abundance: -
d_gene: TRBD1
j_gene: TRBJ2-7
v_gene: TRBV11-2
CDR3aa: CASSPDPGQAYEQYF
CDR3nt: TGTGCCAGCAGCCCGGACCCGGGACAGGCCTACGAGCAGTACTTC

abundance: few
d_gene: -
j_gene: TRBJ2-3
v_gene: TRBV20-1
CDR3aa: CSARVLRSTDTQYF
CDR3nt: TGCAGTGCTAGAGTCCTCAGGAGCACAGATACGCAGTATTTT

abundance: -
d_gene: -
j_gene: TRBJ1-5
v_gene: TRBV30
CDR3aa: CAWRIGGTEYSNQPQHF
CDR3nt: TGTGCCTGGCGGATTGGGGGGACGGAATATAGCAATCAGCCCCAGCATTTT

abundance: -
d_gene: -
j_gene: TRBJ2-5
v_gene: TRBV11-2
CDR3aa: CASSLDPSGRWGGETQYF
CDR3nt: TGTGCCAGCAGCTTAGATCCATCAGGGAGGTGGGGCGGCGAGACCCAGTACTTC

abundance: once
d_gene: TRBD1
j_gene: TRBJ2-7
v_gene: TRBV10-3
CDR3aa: CAINGDRGGEQYF
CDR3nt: TGTGCCATCAACGGGGACAGGGGTGGCGAGCAGTACTTC

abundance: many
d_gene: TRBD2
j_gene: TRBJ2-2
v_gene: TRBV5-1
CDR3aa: CASSLGTIKFSGELFF
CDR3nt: TGCGCCAGCAGCCTGGGGACTATTAAGTTCTCCGGGGAGCTGTTTTTT

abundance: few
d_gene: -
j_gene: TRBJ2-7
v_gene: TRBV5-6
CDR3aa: CASSFRYSSYEQYF
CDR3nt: TGTGCCAGCAGCTTTCGCTATAGCTCCTACGAGCAGTACTTC

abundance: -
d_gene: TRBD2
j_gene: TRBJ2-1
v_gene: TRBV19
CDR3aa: CASSTTSGSLGEQFF
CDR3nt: TGTGCCAGTAGTACGACTAGCGGGAGCCTCGGTGAGCAGTTCTTC

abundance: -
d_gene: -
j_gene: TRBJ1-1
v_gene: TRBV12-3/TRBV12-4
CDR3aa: CASSLTLEAFF
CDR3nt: TGTGCCAGCAGTTTGACACTTGAAGCTTTCTTT

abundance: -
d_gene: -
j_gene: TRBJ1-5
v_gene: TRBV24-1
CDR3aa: CATSDETQPQHF
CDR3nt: TGTGCCACCAGTGATGAAACTCAGCCCCAGCATTTT

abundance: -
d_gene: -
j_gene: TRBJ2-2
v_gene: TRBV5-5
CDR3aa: CASSLVWVTGELFF
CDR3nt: TGTGCCAGCAGCTTGGTCTGGGTCACCGGGGAGCTGTTTTTT

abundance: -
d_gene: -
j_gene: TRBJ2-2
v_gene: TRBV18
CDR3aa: CASSPPWGRNTGELFF
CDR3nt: TGTGCCAGCTCACCACCGTGGGGAAGAAACACCGGGGAGCTGTTTTTT

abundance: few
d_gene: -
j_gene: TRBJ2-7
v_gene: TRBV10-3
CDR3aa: CAISELEEQYF
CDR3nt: TGTGCCATCAGTGAGTTAGAAGAGCAGTACTTC

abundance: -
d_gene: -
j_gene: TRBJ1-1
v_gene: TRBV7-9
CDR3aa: CASSLGTSGMDTEAFF
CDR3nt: TGTGCCAGCAGCTTAGGAACCTCGGGGATGGACACTGAAGCTTTCTTT

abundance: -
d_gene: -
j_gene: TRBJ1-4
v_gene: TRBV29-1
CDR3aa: CSVAPGTDEKLFF
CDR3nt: TGCAGCGTTGCCCCAGGGACGGATGAAAAACTGTTTTTT

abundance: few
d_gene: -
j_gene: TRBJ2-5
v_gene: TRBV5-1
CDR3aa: CASSLSSGGAETQYF
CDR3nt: TGCGCCAGCAGCTTGAGTTCGGGGGGCGCGGAGACCCAGTACTTC

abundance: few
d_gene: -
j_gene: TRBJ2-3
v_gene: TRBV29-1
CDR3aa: CSVEGRSSTDTQYF
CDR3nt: TGCAGCGTTGAAGGACGGTCTAGCACAGATACGCAGTATTTT

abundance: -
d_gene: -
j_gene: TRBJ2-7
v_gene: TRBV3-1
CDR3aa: CASGRYYEQYF
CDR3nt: TGTGCCAGCGGTAGGTACTACGAGCAGTACTTC

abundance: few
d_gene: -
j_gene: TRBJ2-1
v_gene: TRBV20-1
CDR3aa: CSARDLGGSAYNEQFF
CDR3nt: TGCAGTGCTAGAGATTTGGGCGGGTCGGCCTACAATGAGCAGTTCTTC

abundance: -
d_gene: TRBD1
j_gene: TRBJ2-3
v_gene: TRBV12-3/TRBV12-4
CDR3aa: CASTDNRQGGYTQYF
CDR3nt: TGTGCCAGCACCGATAACCGACAGGGCGGGTATACGCAGTATTTT

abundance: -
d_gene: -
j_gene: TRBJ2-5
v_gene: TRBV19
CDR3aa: CASRPSPLETQYF
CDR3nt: TGTGCCAGTAGGCCCAGCCCGTTGGAGACCCAGTACTTC

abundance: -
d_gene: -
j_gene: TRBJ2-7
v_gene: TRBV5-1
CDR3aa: CASSLGLTDPLDEQYF
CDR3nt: TGCGCCAGCAGCTTGGGGCTAACCGACCCTCTCGATGAGCAGTACTTC

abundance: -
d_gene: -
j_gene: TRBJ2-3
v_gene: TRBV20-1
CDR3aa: CSARDPSRVEGGTQYF
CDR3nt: TGCAGTGCTAGAGATCCCTCCCGGGTTGAGGGCGGTACGCAGTATTTT

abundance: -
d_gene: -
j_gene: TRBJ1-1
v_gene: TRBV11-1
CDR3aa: CASSGTKGQNTEAFF
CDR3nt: TGTGCCAGCAGCGGGACAAAGGGACAGAACACTGAAGCTTTCTTT

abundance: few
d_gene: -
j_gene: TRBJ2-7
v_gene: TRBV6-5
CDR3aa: CASSYGGMVYEQYF
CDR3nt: TGTGCCAGCAGTTACGGGGGGATGGTTTACGAGCAGTACTTC

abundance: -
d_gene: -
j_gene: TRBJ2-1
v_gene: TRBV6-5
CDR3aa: CASSLTGGKYNEQFF
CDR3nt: TGTGCCAGCAGTTTGACGGGGGGCAAATACAATGAGCAGTTCTTC

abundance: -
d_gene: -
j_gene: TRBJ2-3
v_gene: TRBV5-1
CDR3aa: CASVAASTDTQYF
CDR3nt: TGCGCCAGCGTCGCGGCTAGCACAGATACGCAGTATTTT

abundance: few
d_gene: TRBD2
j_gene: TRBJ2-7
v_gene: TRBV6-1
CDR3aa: CASSDPPGLADSYEQYF
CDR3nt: TGTGCCAGCAGTGATCCTCCGGGACTAGCGGACTCCTACGAGCAGTACTTC

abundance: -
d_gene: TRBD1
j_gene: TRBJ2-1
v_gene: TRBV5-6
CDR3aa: CASSLGTAHNEQFF
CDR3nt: TGTGCCAGCAGCTTAGGGACAGCCCACAATGAGCAGTTCTTC

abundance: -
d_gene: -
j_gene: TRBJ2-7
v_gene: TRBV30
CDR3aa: CAWSVWGRAFERLEQYF
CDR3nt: TGTGCCTGGAGTGTCTGGGGCCGGGCATTTGAAAGGTTGGAGCAGTACTTC

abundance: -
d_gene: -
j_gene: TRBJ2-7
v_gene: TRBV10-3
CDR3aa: CATVDSLYEQYF
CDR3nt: TGTGCCACAGTCGACAGTCTCTACGAGCAGTACTTC

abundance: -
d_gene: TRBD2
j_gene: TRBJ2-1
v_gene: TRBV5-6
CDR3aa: CASSLARGDSYNEQFF
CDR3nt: TGTGCCAGCAGCTTGGCGCGGGGGGACTCCTACAATGAGCAGTTCTTC

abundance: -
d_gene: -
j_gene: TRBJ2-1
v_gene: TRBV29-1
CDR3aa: CSVEATSSYNEQFF
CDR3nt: TGCAGCGTTGAAGCTACGAGCTCCTACAATGAGCAGTTCTTC

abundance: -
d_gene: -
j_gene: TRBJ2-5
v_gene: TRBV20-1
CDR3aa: CSAMGLTTEETQYF
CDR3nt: TGCAGTGCTATGGGACTCACGACGGAAGAGACCCAGTACTTC

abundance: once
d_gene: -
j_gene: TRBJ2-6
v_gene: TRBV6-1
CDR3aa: CASSVSPDFGNVLTF
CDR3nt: TGTGCCAGCAGTGTCAGCCCGGATTTTGGCAACGTCCTGACTTTC

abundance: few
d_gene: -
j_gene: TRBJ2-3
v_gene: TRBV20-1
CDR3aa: CSARDAQGGDTQYF
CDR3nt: TGCAGTGCTAGAGATGCACAGGGAGGGGATACGCAGTATTTT

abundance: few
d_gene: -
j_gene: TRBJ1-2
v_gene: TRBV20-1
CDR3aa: CSAAGGYGYTF
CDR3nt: TGCAGTGCAGCCGGGGGATATGGCTACACCTTC

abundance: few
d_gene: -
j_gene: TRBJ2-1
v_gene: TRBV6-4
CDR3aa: CASSALSTGEQFF
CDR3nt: TGTGCCAGCAGTGCCCTTAGTACGGGGGAGCAGTTCTTC

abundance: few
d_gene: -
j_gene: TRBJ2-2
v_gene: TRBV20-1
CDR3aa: CSASVGPNTGELFF
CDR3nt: TGCAGTGCTAGCGTGGGTCCGAACACCGGGGAGCTGTTTTTT

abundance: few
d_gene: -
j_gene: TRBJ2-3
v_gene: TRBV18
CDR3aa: CASSPFTRTKLTDTQYF
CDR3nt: TGTGCCAGCTCACCTTTTACCCGGACTAAACTCACAGATACGCAGTATTTT

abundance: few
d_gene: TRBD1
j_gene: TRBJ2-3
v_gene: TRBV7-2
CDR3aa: CASTQGGNTQYF
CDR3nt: TGTGCCAGCACCCAAGGGGGCAATACGCAGTATTTT

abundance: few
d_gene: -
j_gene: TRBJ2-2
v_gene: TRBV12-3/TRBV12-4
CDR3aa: CASTPGSRGIGELFF
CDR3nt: TGTGCCAGCACTCCCGGTTCCAGGGGCATCGGGGAGCTGTTTTTT